A selection of T cell receptor beta chains follows, all from one sample in a study of blood T cells in healthy people across ages. TCRdb called the 5' RACE reads again in MiXCR, with one record for every CDR3 protein. The table has about 630,000 distinct CDR3 sequences, around 21% seen once. The sequenced sample was blood. These TCRs come from a man between 65 and 79 years old in good health. Both conserved end residues are part of each CDR3. Rows may omit the clone size; those that give it use once, few, many or a size class.

size,V,J,CDR3
few,TRBV4-1,TRBJ2-5,CASSQGAIQQETQYF
few,TRBV4-1,TRBJ1-4,CASSQTTGGNEKLFF
NA,TRBV20-1,TRBJ2-3,CSARPGTGMDTQYF
many,TRBV7-6,TRBJ1-1,CASQGTRAFF
many,TRBV24-1,TRBJ2-4,CATKGQEGIQYF
many,TRBV7-9,TRBJ2-5,CASSSSITGPQYF
few,TRBV20-1,TRBJ2-5,CSALGADQETQYF
NA,TRBV7-3,TRBJ2-1,CASRQTGVGEQFF
NA,TRBV6-2/TRBV6-3,TRBJ2-1,CASQGTVRIIDEQFF
few,TRBV15,TRBJ2-7,CATSTFRDRDPYEQYF
few,TRBV7-2,TRBJ2-5,CASSLFGLAGRETQYF
few,TRBV24-1,TRBJ2-5,CATSEPGRGETQYF
many,TRBV7-9,TRBJ2-1,CASSLGGQGNGNEQFF
NA,TRBV12-3/TRBV12-4,TRBJ2-7,CASSPRMRGGSYEQYF
NA,TRBV7-2,TRBJ2-7,CASSPGVLGEQYF
once,TRBV6-2/TRBV6-3,TRBJ2-1,CASSLQNGGVYNEQFF
NA,TRBV7-2,TRBJ2-7,CASSLESGPRGEYF
few,TRBV20-1,TRBJ2-5,CSPHEAETQYF
few,TRBV2,TRBJ1-1,CASSEAEAFF
NA,TRBV28,TRBJ2-4,CASSPLAGEAKNIQYF
few,TRBV6-5,TRBJ2-1,CASSYRRVRLDSYNEQFF
few,TRBV3-1,TRBJ2-7,CASSQGPGGSYEQYF
NA,TRBV20-1,TRBJ1-5,CSAWLDSNQPQHF
few,TRBV20-1,TRBJ2-1,CSARGGGWVNEQFF
few,TRBV5-1,TRBJ2-3,CASSGQSLGTDTQYF
few,TRBV20-1,TRBJ2-1,CSGLAGYNEQFF
few,TRBV6-5,TRBJ2-6,CASSSLVAVGSGANVLTF
NA,TRBV12-3/TRBV12-4,TRBJ1-4,CASSLGTAVNEKLFF
NA,TRBV12-3/TRBV12-4,TRBJ2-3,CASSPGESADTQYF
few,TRBV20-1,TRBJ2-1,CSAQTSGGYNEQFF
NA,TRBV11-2,TRBJ2-3,CASSLDHSGRTPSATQYF
NA,TRBV5-1,TRBJ2-5,CASSDRRETQYF
many,TRBV14,NA,CASSRGLYEQYF
NA,TRBV29-1,TRBJ2-5,CSVARTGSETQYF
NA,TRBV29-1,TRBJ2-7,CSSFSSANEQYF
NA,TRBV5-1,TRBJ1-1,CASRPTGSAEAFF
NA,TRBV4-3,TRBJ1-1,CASSQDKGNTEAFF
few,TRBV24-1,TRBJ2-1,CATSDPSGSYNEQFF
NA,TRBV4-2,NA,CASSQDPDRQNSGRYNEQFF
few,TRBV27,TRBJ2-1,CASSPPGQGSDNEQFF
NA,TRBV5-1,TRBJ2-1,CASSFKGGTSGIGEQFF
few,TRBV25-1,TRBJ2-1,CASSGPGSGLNSYNERFF
NA,TRBV6-6,TRBJ2-1,CATEESGYGEQFF
few,TRBV20-1,NA,CSAREPGTQDYEQYF
NA,TRBV9,TRBJ1-5,CASSPPGRRSQPQHF
few,TRBV5-1,TRBJ1-1,CASSLFTENTEAFF
NA,TRBV27,TRBJ1-2,CASSRDRGQGYTF
NA,TRBV9,NA,CASSVGPEANEQFF
NA,TRBV12-3/TRBV12-4,TRBJ1-4,CASSLDRVLFF
NA,TRBV29-1,NA,CSVGRRGRNEQFF
NA,TRBV20-1,TRBJ1-4,CSAFLGITNEKLFF
many,TRBV2,TRBJ2-7,CASGGPGNSYEQYF
few,TRBV12-3/TRBV12-4,TRBJ2-5,CASSLSSGKQETQYF
few,TRBV6-5,TRBJ2-7,CASSPSGDSSYEQYF
many,TRBV20-1,TRBJ2-7,CSARGADRVTYEQYF
few,TRBV29-1,TRBJ2-1,CSVEVSGRMNEQFF